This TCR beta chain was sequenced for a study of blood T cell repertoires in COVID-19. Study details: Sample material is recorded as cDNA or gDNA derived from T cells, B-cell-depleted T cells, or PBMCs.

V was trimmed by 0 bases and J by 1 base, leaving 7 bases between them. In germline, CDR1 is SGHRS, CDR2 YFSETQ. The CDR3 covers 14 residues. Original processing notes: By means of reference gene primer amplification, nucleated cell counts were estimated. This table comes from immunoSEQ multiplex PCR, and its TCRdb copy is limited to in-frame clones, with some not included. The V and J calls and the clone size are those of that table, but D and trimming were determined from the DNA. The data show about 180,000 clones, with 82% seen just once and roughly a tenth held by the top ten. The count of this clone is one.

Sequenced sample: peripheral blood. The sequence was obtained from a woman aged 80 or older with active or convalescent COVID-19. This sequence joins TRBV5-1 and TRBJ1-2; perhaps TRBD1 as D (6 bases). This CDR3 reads CASSLGTDNYGYTF. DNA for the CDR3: TGCGCCAGCAGCTTGGGGACAGATAACTATGGCTACACCTTC.